Each of the 5 T cell receptor beta chains below was sequenced from the same sample in a study of CD8 T cells in Susac syndrome. Random hexamers primed reverse transcription of roughly 0.5 to 1 ug RNA. One entry per CDR3 protein, called by TCRdb with MiXCR from the immunoSEQ multiplex PCR reads. The sample lists around 170,000 distinct CDR3 sequences, nearly 97% occurring once. The sequenced sample consisted of CD4+ T cells from PBMCs. These TCRs come from a human donor with Susac syndrome.

The gene calls are TRBV3-1 and TRBJ2-3, with 9 bases matching TRBD2. Unmatched junction bases numbered 7, after V lost 4 bases and J lost 5 bases. This CDR3 region has 15 residues. Germline CDR1 is LGHDT and CDR2 is YNNKEL (reference sequence). The CDR3 sequence: CASSPGGGAVDTQYF. CDR3 DNA: TGTGCCAGCAGCCCGGGCGGGGGGGCGGTAGATACGCAGTATTTT.

This sequence joins TRBV1 and TRBJ1-1. TRBV1 is recorded as a pseudogene. The CDR3 is 13 residues long. The CDR3 sequence is CTSSQDGYTEAFF. CDR3 nucleotide sequence: TGCACCAGCAGCCAAGATGGCTACACTGAAGCTTTCTTT.

The chain has TRBV7-9 and TRBJ1-1, with D possibly matching TRBD1 (5 bases). The germline V gene encodes CDR1 SEHNR and CDR2 FQNEAQ (reference sequence). The CDR3 runs 16 residues. V lost 5 bases, J lost 1 base, and 17 bases lay in between. CDR3 bases: TGTGCCAGCAGCCGGCCGGAAACGAGGGGGAACACTGAAGCTTTCTTT. Protein: CASSRPETRGNTEAFF.

This clonotype was found once. The chain recombines TRBV7-2 with TRBJ2-1; 8 positions agree with TRBD1. Germline V CDR1 and CDR2: SGHTA, FQGNSA. This CDR3 is built from 14 residues. V was clipped by 5 bases and J by 10 bases; unmatched bases: 10. CDR3 in DNA: TGTGCCAGCAGCCAGGACAGGGTAGTTTTGGAGCAGTTCTTC. Encoded protein: CASSQDRVVLEQFF.

V and J are TRBV20-1 and TRBJ2-5; 8 positions match TRBD1. Germline values: CDR1 DFQATT, CDR2 SNEGSKA (reference sequence). Unmatched junction bases numbered 10, after V lost 5 bases and J lost 2 bases. CDR3 length equals 15 residues. CDR3 bases: TGCAGTGCTCCCGGGACAGGATTTGGGCAAGAGACCCAGTACTTC. It translates to CSAPGTGFGQETQYF.